These 21 T cell receptor beta chains originate from one sample sequenced in a study of cytomegalovirus exposure and HLA in healthy donors. Amplification used 60 Vbeta primers and 13 Jbeta primers. The method was immunoSEQ multiplex PCR; TCRdb's version includes in-frame clones alone and lacks a portion of them. The sample lists 65,000 to 90,000 clones; 65% to 80% were seen once. Material: PBMCs. The origin of the receptors is a man aged 40-49 years in good health and CMV-seronegative.

V gene TRBV7-2 combines with J gene TRBJ2-6; D is perhaps TRBD2 (5 bases). The CDR3 extends over 16 amino acids. Germline CDR1 and CDR2: SGHTA and FQGNSA. Trimming removed 5 bases from V and 4 bases from J, with 15 bases in between. CDR3 coding DNA: TGTGCCAGCAGCCGACGGAGGACGACCGGGGCCAACGTCCTGACTTTC. This translates into CASSRRRTTGANVLTF.

The V and J genes are TRBV7-2 and TRBJ1-2; 9 bases fit TRBD1. From germline, CDR1 is SGHTA and CDR2 FQGNSA. This CDR3 is 15 amino acids long. V shed 5 bases and J 4 bases; nucleotides not matched to a gene: 8. CDR3 in amino acids: CASSRDREVTYGYTF. Here the CDR3 DNA reads TGTGCCAGCAGCCGGGACAGGGAGGTTACCTATGGCTACACCTTC.

Only a few counts were recorded for this clone. One end of the junction is discordant with germline, which a read error may explain. The J gene is TRBJ1-3, the V gene TRBV6-1; TRBD1 matches at 10 bases. The germline CDR1 and CDR2 sequences are MNHNS and SASEGT. The CDR3 covers 16 residues. The CDR3, as DNA: TGTGCCAGCGGTGACACGGGACAGGGGAGAGGGAGCACCATATATTTT. Residues: CASGDTGQGRGSTIYF.

The chain links TRBV7-9 to TRBJ1-6; weak D call: TRBD1 (6 bases). The CDR3 loop spans 14 amino acids. The V end was cut by 5 bases, the J end by 10 bases, with 15 bases between. Germline-derived CDR1 and CDR2 are SEHNR and FQNEAQ (reference sequence). The CDR3 protein is CASSDGGGASPLHF. In DNA form, the CDR3 reads TGTGCCAGCAGCGACGGCGGGGGCGCGTCACCCCTCCACTTT.

The gene calls are TRBV7-9 and TRBJ1-1, with TRBD1 identical over 8 bases. Unmatched junction bases numbered 5, after V lost 4 bases and J lost 4 bases. CDR1 and CDR2 from the germline V gene are SEHNR and FQNEAQ (reference sequence). This CDR3 is built from 14 residues. The CDR3 nucleotides read TGTGCCAGCAGCTCCGGACAGGGAAGCACTGAAGCTTTCTTT. Translation: CASSSGQGSTEAFF. The full variable domain, rest sourced from reference TRBV7-9 and TRBJ1-1, is DTGVSQNPRHKITKRGQNVTFRCDPISEHNRLYWYRQTLGQGPEFLTYFQNEAQLEKSRLLSDRFSAERPKGSFSTLEIQRTEQGDSAMYLCASSSGQGSTEAFFGQGTRLTVV.

The rearrangement links TRBV28 to TRBJ1-2; 8 bases match TRBD1. The CDR3 loop spans 15 amino acids. Trimming removed 0 bases from V and 4 bases from J; junction bases left unmatched: 4. Germline CDR1 MDHEN, CDR2 SYDVKM. The CDR3 loop is CASSLWDRVAYGYTF. The CDR3 DNA follows: TGTGCCAGCAGTTTATGGGACAGGGTAGCCTATGGCTACACCTTC.

The chain links TRBV6-6 to TRBJ1-1, with a tentative D call TRBD1 (5 bases). V was pared by 4 bases and J by 6 bases, with 15 bases between. This CDR3 has 14 amino acids. Germline-derived CDR1 and CDR2 are MNHNY and SVGAGI (reference sequence). In DNA, the CDR3 is TGTGCCAGCAGTTGGGAGGGGTCAACGGCTGAAGCTTTCTTT. Its protein product is CASSWEGSTAEAFF.

V gene TRBV5-4 combines with J gene TRBJ1-6; a weak D match, TRBD1 (6 bases). Germline CDR1 SGHNT, CDR2 YYREEE (reference sequence). Trimming removed 4 bases at V and 9 bases at J, with 20 bases between. There are 16 residues in the CDR3. CDR3 bases: TGTGCCAGCAGCCCCGGGACATCGGGCGGAGTTTCACCCCTCCACTTT. This codes for CASSPGTSGGVSPLHF.

V and J are TRBV10-3 and TRBJ1-2; 10 bases map to TRBD1. The J segment lost 10 bases and the V segment lost 6 bases, leaving 8 bases of the junction unmatched. The CDR3 spans 13 residues. Germline CDR1 is ENHRY and CDR2 is SYGVKD. The CDR3 DNA follows: TGTGCCATCAGCCCCCGGGACAGGGGTGTCTACACCTTC. This sequence encodes CAISPRDRGVYTF.

The sample holds one count of this clone. V and J are TRBV6-5 and TRBJ1-1; D is possibly TRBD1 (6 bases). The CDR3 extends over 14 amino acids. Germline V lookup: CDR1 MNHEY, CDR2 SVGAGI. V gave up 6 bases and J gave up 8 bases, with 19 bases separating them. CDR3 nucleotides: TGTGCCAGCAGCACCTCGGGGGGGCGTCCCGAAGCTTTCTTT. Protein sequence: CASSTSGGRPEAFF.

J is TRBJ1-6 and V is TRBV2, with 8 positions matching TRBD1. CDR3 length: 16 residues. Trimming took 2 bases from V and 7 from J; bases not matched to a gene: 7. Per germline, CDR1 SNHLY and CDR2 FYNNEI. CDR3 in amino acids: CASSELPTGVNSPLHF. The CDR3 bases are TGTGCCAGCAGTGAACTCCCGACAGGGGTCAATTCACCCCTCCACTTT.

This chain joins TRBV30 and TRBJ1-3; a weak D match, TRBD1 (5 bases). Trimming removed 3 bases at V and 2 bases at J, with 14 bases between. Per the germline V gene, CDR1 is GTSNPN and CDR2 is SVGIG (reference sequence). This CDR3 comprises 15 residues. CDR3 protein: CAWRAIDSTGNTIYF. CDR3 nucleotide sequence: TGTGCCTGGAGGGCAATCGACAGTACTGGAAACACCATATATTTT.

The chain carries TRBV28 and TRBJ2-7, with D tentatively TRBD2 (6 bases). CDR3 length: 16 amino acids. The germline V gene encodes CDR1 MDHEN and CDR2 SYDVKM. V lost 3 bases and J lost 3, with 18 bases in between. The CDR3 here is CASSLVGGQLIYEQYF. The CDR3 DNA follows: TGTGCCAGCAGTTTGGTCGGAGGGCAGCTTATCTACGAGCAGTACTTC.

V usage is TRBV9 and J usage is TRBJ1-4; D unresolved. The germline V gene encodes CDR1 SGDLS and CDR2 YYNGEE. Trimming removed 3 bases from V and 3 bases from J, with 9 bases in between. This CDR3 contains 14 residues. CDR3 sequence reads: CASSDSYPNEKLFF. In DNA form, the CDR3 reads TGTGCCAGCAGCGACAGCTACCCTAATGAAAAACTGTTTTTT. Supplemented by reference TRBV9 and TRBJ1-4, the full variable domain reads DSGVTQTPKHLITATGQRVTLRCSPRSGDLSVYWYQQSLDQGLQFLIQYYNGEERAKGNILERFSAQQFPDLHSELNLSSLELGDSALYFCASSDSYPNEKLFFGSGTQLSVL.

This clone was seen a few times. The V call is TRBV5-1, the J call TRBJ1-4, with D possibly being TRBD1 (6 bases). Looked up from germline, CDR1 is SGHRS and CDR2 is YFSETQ. Trimming shortened V by 1 base and J by 8 bases, and 12 bases separated the two germline ends. The CDR3 has 14 amino acids. CDR3 sequence reads: CASSLTGKGEKLFF. For the CDR3, the DNA is TGCGCCAGCAGCTTGACAGGGAAGGGGGAAAAACTGTTTTTT.

This chain links TRBV7-2 with TRBJ1-2, with TRBD1 as a possible D gene (5 bases). V lost 2 bases to trimming and J lost 4 bases, with 17 bases between them. Germline CDR1 SGHTA, CDR2 FQGNSA. The CDR3 is made up of 16 amino acids. CDR3 nucleotides: TGTGCCAGCAGCTTACCCCGTGGCAGGGCGGTCTATGGCTACACCTTC. Its protein is CASSLPRGRAVYGYTF.

The chain has TRBV9 and TRBJ2-7; TRBD1 matches 11 bases. CDR1 and CDR2 from the germline V gene are SGDLS and YYNGEE. J gave up 8 bases and V 0 bases, and 4 bases lay outside the gene matches. CDR3 length equals 14 residues. The CDR3 region is CASSVVGTGGQQYF. The DNA of the CDR3 is TGTGCCAGCAGCGTAGTTGGGACAGGGGGACAGCAGTACTTC.

The chain combines TRBV7-6 with TRBJ2-5; unclear D gene. Looked up from germline, CDR1 is SGHVS and CDR2 is FNYEAQ. The CDR3 is 12 residues long. V lost 2 bases, J lost 3 bases, and 4 bases lay in between. The CDR3 sequence: CASSLSEETQYF. CDR3 bases: TGTGCCAGCAGCTTATCGGAAGAGACCCAGTACTTC.

The chain's CDR3 is CAGSGTGGREQYF. The CDR3 DNA is TGTGCCGGTTCCGGGACAGGGGGCAGGGAGCAGTACTTC. The chain recombines TRBV5-5 with TRBJ2-7, with 12 positions matching TRBD1. Per the germline V gene, CDR1 is SGHKS and CDR2 is YYEKEE (reference sequence). V dropped 10 bases and J dropped 7; count of bases not matched to a gene: 9. This CDR3 is 13 amino acids long.

The V gene is TRBV19, the J gene TRBJ1-2; D ambiguous. The V and J ends lost 4 bases and 4 bases respectively, with 10 bases between them. The CDR3 has 13 residues. The germline V gene has CDR1 LNHDA and CDR2 SQIVND (reference sequence). CDR3 DNA: TGTGCCAGTAGTACTGTTCCTGTCTATGGCTACACCTTC. Its protein product is CASSTVPVYGYTF.

The rearrangement joins TRBV5-1 to TRBJ1-2; 8 bases line up with TRBD1. Germline values: CDR1 SGHRS, CDR2 YFSETQ. V lost 2 bases, J lost 12 bases, and 9 bases stayed unmatched. CDR3 length: 13 residues. In DNA, the CDR3 is TGCGCCAGCAGCTTAGGACAGGGAAACCTGGACACCTTC. It specifies CASSLGQGNLDTF.